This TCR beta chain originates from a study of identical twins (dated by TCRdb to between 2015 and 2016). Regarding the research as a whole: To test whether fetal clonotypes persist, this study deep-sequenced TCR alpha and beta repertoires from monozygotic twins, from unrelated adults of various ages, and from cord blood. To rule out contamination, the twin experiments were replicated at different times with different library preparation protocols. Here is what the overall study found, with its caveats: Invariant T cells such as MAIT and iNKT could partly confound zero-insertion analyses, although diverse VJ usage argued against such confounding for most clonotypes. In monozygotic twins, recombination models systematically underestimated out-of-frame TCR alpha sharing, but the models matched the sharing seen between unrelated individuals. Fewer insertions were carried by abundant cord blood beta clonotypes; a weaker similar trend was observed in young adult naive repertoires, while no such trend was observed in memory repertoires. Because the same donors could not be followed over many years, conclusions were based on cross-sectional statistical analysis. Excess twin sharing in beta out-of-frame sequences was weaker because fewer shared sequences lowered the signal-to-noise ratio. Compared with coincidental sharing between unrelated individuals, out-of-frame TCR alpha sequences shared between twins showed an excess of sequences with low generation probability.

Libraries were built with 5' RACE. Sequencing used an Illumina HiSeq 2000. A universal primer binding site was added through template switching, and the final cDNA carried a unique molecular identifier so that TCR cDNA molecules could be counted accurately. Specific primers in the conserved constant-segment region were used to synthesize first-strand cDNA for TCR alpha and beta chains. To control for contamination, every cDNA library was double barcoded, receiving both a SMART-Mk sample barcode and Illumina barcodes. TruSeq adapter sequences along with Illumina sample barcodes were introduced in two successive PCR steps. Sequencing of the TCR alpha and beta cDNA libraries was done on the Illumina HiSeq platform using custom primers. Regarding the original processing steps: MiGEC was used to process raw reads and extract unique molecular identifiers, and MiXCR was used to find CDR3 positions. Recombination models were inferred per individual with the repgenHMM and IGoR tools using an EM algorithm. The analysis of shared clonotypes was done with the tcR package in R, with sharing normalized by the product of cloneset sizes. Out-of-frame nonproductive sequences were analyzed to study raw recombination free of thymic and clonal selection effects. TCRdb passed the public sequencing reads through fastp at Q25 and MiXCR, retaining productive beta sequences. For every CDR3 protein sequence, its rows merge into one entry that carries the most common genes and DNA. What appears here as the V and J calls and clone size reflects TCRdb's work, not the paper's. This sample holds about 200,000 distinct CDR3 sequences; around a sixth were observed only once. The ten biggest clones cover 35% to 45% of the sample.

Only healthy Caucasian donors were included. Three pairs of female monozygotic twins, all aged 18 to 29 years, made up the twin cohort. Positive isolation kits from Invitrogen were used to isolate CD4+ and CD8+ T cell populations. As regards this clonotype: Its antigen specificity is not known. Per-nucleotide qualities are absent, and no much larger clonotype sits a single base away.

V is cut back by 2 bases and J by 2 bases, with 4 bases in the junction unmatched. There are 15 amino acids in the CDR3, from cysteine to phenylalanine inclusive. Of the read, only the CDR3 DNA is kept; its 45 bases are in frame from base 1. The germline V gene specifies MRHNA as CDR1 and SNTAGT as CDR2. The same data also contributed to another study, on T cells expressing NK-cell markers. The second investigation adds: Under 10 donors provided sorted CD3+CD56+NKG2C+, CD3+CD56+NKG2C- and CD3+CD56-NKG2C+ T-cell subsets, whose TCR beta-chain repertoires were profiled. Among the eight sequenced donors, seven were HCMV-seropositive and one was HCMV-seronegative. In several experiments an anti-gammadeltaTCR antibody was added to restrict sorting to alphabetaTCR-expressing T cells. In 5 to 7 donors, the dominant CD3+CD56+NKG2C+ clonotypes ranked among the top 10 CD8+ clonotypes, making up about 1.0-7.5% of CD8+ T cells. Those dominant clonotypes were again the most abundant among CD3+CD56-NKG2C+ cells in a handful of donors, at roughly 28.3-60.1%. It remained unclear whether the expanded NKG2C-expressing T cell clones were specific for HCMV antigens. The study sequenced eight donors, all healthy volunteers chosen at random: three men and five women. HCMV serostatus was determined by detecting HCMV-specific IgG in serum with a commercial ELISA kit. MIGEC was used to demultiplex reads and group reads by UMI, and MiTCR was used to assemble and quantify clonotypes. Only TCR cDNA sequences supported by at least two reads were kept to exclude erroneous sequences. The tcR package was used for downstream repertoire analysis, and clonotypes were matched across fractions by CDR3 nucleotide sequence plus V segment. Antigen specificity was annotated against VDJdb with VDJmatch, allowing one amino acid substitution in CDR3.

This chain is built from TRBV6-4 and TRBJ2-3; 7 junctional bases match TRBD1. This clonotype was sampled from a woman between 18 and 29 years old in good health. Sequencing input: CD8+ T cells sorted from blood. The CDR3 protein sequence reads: CASSDRQGDTDTQYF. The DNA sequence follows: TGTGCCAGCAGTGACAGGCAGGGGGACACAGATACGCAGTATTTT.